Below, 4 T cell receptor beta chains from the same sample are listed, as sequenced in a study of identical twins. MiXCR was run by TCRdb on the 5' RACE reads, yielding one entry per CDR3 protein. Found here are 700,000 or so distinct CDR3 sequences, less than 10% of them singletons; the top ten hold around 0.98%. These data also featured in a second study, about yellow fever vaccine responses in identical twins.

The sequencing sample was made of PBMCs. The source of these receptors is a woman younger than 30 in good health.

The V gene is TRBV7-9, the J gene TRBJ2-1; 10 nucleotides match TRBD2. After removal of 8 bases from V and 4 bases from J, the junction contained 5 bases not matched to a gene. The CDR3 runs to 14 residues. CDR1 is SEHNR and CDR2 is FQNEAQ in the germline V gene (reference sequence). This CDR3 reads CASGGLAVYNEQFF. CDR3 bases: TGTGCCAGCGGCGGACTAGCGGTATACAATGAGCAGTTCTTC.

This clonotype was observed a handful of times. CDR3 nucleotides: TGTGCCAGCAGCGGCCGACAGGGGCAAGAGACCCAGTACTTC. Translating it yields CASSGRQGQETQYF. The chain is built from TRBV9 and TRBJ2-5, with 8 bases lining up with TRBD1. V lost 3 bases to trimming and J lost 2 bases; unmatched junction nucleotides: 3. Germline CDR1 is SGDLS and CDR2 is YYNGEE. This CDR3 contains 14 residues. Based on the CDR3 plus reference TRBV9 and TRBJ2-5, the full variable domain is DSGVTQTPKHLITATGQRVTLRCSPRSGDLSVYWYQQSLDQGLQFLIQYYNGEERAKGNILERFSAQQFPDLHSELNLSSLELGDSALYFCASSGRQGQETQYFGPGTRLLVL.

This clonotype came up a few times. This chain connects TRBV20-1 to TRBJ2-1; TRBD2 matches 13 bases. This CDR3 is built from 16 residues. CDR1 is DFQATT, CDR2 SNEGSKA, per germline (reference sequence). The trim removed 0 bases at V and 10 bases at J, leaving 9 bases unmatched. CDR3 residues: CSARDSLAGGPWEQFF. As DNA, the CDR3 is TGCAGTGCTAGAGATTCACTAGCGGGGGGGCCTTGGGAGCAGTTCTTC.

The rearrangement uses TRBV19 and TRBJ2-1; no definite D call. The CDR3 has 13 amino acids. Per the germline V gene, CDR1 is LNHDA and CDR2 is SQIVND (reference sequence). The V end lost 3 bases, the J end lost 6 bases, and 9 bases lay between the germline ends. The CDR3 nucleotides read TGTGCCAGTAGTATTTCGAGACCCAATGAGCAGTTCTTC. Translating it yields CASSISRPNEQFF.